The clone carrying this TCR beta chain was observed at least ten times. What it binds is not known. Relying on iRepertoire HTBI primers and Arm-PCR of CDR3 regions, the team built TCR beta libraries. TCRdb re-called the multiplex PCR reads with MiXCR, one entry per CDR3 protein. This table holds some 220,000 distinct CDR3 sequences, around 19% found once. Time point defined: newly diagnosed GD, antithyroid drugs for less than 3 months. The TCR library was made from RNA that had been extracted from PBMCs in TRIzol. This record comes from a study of regulatory T cells in long-lasting Graves disease. General observations from the study: Clonotypes that were public and shared totalled about 2,500 in persistent patients versus about 1,000 in new patients.

These data were likewise used in another study, on T cells in Graves' hyperthyroidism and ophthalmopathy.

Sequenced material: peripheral blood mononuclear cells (PBMCs), taken at new diagnosis, from a patient treated with antithyroid drugs. This clonotype was sampled from a woman between 25 and 40 years old with Graves disease.

In nucleotides, the CDR3 is TGTGCCAGCAGCCAAGATAGCGGGGGGGCCTACAATGAGCAGTTCTTC. Its protein product is CASSQDSGGAYNEQFF. J is TRBJ2-1 and V is TRBV4-2; 11 nucleotides match TRBD2. Trimming removed 0 bases from V and 2 bases from J; junction bases left unmatched: 0. The CDR3 totals 16 residues. Germline assignment: CDR1 LGHNA and CDR2 YNFKEQ.